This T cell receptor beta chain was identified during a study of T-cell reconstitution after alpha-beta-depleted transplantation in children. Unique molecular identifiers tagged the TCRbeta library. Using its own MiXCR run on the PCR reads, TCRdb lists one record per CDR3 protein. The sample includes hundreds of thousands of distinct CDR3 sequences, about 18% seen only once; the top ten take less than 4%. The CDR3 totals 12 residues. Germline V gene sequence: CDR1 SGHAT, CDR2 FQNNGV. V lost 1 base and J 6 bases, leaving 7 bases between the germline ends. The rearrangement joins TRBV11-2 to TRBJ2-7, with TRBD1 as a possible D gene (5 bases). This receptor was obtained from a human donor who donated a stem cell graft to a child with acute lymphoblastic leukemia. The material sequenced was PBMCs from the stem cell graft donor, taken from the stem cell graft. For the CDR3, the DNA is TGTGCCAGCAGCTTAGGACAGTCCGAGCAGTACTTC. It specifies CASSLGQSEQYF. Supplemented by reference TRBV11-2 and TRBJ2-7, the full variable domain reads EAGVAQSPRYKIIEKRQSVAFWCNPISGHATLYWYQQILGQGPKLLIQFQNNGVVDDSQLPKDRFSAERLKGVDSTLKIQPAKLEDSAVYLCASSLGQSEQYFGPGTRLTVT.